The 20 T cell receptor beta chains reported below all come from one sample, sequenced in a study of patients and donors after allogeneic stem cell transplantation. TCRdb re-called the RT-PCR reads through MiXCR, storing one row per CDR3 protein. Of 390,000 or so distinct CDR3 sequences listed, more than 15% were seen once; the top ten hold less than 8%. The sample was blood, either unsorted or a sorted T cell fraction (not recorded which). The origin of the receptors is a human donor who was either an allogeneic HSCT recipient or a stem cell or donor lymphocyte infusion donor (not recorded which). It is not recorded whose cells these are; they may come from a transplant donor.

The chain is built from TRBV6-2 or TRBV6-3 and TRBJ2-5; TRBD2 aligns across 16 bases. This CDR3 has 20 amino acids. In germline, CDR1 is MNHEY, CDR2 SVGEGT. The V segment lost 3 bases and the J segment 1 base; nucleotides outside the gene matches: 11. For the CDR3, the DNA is TGTGCCAGCAGTTATCCCGGGACTAGCGGGAGGGGTACCTCCCAAGAGACCCAGTACTTC. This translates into CASSYPGTSGRGTSQETQYF.

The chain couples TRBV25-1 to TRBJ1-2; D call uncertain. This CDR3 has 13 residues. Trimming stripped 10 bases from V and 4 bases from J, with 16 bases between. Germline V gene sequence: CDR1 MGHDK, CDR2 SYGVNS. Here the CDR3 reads CATRTELTYGYTF. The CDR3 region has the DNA TGTGCCACCCGGACGGAGCTCACCTATGGCTACACCTTC.

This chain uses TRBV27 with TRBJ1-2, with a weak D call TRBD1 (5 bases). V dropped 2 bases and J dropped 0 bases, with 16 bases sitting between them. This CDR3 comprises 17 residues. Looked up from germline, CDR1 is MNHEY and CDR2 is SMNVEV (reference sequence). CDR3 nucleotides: TGTGCCAGCAGTTTAACCGGGGCAGGACCTCCTAACTATGGCTACACCTTC. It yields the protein CASSLTGAGPPNYGYTF.

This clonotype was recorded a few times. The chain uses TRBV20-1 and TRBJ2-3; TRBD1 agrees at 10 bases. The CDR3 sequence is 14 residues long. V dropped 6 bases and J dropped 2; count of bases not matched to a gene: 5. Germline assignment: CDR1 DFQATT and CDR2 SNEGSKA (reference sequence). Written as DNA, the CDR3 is TGCAGTGCCGAAAGACAGGGGGCCACAGATACGCAGTATTTT. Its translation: CSAERQGATDTQYF.

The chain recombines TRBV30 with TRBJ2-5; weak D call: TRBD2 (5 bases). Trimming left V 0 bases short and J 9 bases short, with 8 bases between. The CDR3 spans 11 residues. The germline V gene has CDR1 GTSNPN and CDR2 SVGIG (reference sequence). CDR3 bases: TGTGCCTGGAGTGTGGCTAGCCCCCAGTACTTC. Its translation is CAWSVASPQYF.

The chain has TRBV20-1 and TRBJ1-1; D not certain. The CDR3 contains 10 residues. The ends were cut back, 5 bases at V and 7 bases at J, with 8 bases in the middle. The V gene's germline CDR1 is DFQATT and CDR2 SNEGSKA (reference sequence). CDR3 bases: TGCAGTGCTTTTTTGATTGAAGCTTTCTTT. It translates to CSAFLIEAFF.

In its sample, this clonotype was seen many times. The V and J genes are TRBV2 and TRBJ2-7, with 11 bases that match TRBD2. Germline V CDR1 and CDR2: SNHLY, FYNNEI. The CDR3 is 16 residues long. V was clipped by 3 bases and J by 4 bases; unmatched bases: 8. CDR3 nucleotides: TGTGCCAGCAGTGAGGCTAGCGGGGGGCCATCATACGAGCAGTACTTC. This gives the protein CASSEASGGPSYEQYF.

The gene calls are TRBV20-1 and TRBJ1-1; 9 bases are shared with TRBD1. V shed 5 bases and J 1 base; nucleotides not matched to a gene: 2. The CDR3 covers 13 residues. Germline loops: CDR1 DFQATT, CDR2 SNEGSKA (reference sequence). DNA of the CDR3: TGCAGTGCTCCACAGGGGGCGAACACTGAAGCTTTCTTT. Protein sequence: CSAPQGANTEAFF.

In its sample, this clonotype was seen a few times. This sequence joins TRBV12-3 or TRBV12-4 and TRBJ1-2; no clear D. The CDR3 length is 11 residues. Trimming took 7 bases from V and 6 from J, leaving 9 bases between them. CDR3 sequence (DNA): TGTGCCAGCACCTCGAAGGATGGCTACACCTTC. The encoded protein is CASTSKDGYTF.

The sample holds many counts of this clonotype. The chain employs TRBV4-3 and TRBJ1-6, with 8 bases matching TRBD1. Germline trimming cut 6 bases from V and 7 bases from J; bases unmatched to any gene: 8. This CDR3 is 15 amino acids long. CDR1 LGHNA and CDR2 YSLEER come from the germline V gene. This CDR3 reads CASRLGTGGNSPLHF. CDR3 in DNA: TGCGCCAGCAGACTCGGGACAGGTGGAAATTCACCCCTCCACTTT.

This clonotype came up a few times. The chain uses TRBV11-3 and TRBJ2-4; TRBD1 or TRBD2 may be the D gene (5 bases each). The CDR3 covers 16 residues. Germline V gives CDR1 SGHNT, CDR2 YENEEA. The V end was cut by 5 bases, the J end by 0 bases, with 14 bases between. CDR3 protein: CASSVRGALAKNIQYF. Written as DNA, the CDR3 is TGTGCCAGCAGCGTTCGAGGGGCCTTAGCCAAAAACATTCAGTACTTC.

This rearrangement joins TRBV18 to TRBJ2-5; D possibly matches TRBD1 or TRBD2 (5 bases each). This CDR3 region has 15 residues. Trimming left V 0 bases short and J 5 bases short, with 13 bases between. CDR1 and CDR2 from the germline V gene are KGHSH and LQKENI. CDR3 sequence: CASSPPGRLRETQYF. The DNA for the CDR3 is TGTGCCAGCTCACCACCGGGACGCCTGCGGGAGACCCAGTACTTC.

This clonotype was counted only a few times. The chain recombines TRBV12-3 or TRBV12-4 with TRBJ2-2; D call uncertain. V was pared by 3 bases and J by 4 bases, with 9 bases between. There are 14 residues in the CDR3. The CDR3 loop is CASSFGSVTGELFF. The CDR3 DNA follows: TGTGCCAGCAGTTTCGGTAGTGTCACCGGGGAGCTGTTTTTT.

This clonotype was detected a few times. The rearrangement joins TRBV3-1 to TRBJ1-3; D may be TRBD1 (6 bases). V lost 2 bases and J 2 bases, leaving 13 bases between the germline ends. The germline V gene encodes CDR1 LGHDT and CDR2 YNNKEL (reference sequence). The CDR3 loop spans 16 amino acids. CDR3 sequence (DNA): TGTGCCAGCAGCCAACAGGGACAACAGCCTGGAAACACCATATATTTT. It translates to CASSQQGQQPGNTIYF.

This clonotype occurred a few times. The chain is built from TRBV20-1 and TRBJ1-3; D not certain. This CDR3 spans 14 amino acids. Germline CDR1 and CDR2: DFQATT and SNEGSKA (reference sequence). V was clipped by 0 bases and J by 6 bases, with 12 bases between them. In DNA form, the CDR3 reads TGCAGTGCTAGAGATCGGAGTTTCACAAACACCATATATTTT. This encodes CSARDRSFTNTIYF.

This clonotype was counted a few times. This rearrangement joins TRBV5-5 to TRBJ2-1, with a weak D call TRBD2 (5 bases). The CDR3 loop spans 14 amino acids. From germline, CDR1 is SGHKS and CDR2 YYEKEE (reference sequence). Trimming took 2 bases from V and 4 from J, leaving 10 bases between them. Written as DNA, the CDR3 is TGTGCCAGCAGCTTCGCTAGCACTTACAATGAGCAGTTCTTC. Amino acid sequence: CASSFASTYNEQFF.

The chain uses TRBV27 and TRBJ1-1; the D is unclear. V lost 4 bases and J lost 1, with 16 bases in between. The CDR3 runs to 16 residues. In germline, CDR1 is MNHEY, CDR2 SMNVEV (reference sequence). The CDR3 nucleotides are TGTGCCAGCAGTTATGTCCCGTTCGTCAAGAACACTGAAGCTTTCTTT. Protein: CASSYVPFVKNTEAFF.

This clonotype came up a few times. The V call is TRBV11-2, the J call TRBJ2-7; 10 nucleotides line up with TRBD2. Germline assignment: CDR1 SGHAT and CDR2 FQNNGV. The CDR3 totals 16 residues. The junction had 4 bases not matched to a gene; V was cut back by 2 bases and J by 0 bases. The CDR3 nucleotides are TGTGCCAGCAGCTTAACGCGACTAGCGGGCTCCTACGAGCAGTACTTC. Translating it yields CASSLTRLAGSYEQYF.

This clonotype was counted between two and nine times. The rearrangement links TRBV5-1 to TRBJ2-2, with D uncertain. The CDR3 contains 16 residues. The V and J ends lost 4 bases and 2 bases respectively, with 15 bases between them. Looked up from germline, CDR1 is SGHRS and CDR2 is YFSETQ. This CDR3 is CASSRRQKVNTGELFF. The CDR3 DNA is TGCGCCAGCAGCCGCAGACAAAAGGTTAACACCGGGGAGCTGTTTTTT.

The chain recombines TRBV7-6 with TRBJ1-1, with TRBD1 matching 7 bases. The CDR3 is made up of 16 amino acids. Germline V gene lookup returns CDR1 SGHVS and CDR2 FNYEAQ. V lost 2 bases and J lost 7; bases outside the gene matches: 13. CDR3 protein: CASSLMGRDSPFEAFF. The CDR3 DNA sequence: TGTGCCAGCAGCTTAATGGGTCGGGACAGTCCTTTTGAAGCTTTCTTT. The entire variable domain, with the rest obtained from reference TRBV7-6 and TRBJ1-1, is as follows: GAGVSQSPRYKVTKRGQDVALRCDPISGHVSLYWYRQALGQGPEFLTYFNYEAQQDKSGLPNDRFSAERPEGSISTLTIQRTEQRDSAMYRCASSLMGRDSPFEAFFGQGTRLTVV.